This TCR beta chain was found in a study of T-cell memory formation after mild COVID-19. Trimming removed 0 bases from V and 5 bases from J, with 8 bases in between. This CDR3 comprises 14 residues. Germline V gene sequence: CDR1 MNHEY, CDR2 SVGEGT. Notes on the study in general: Contracting CD4+ clones sat mainly in CM and EM; CD8+ in EMRA. There was a balanced CD4/CD8 profile in clones contracting day 15 to 85, and later expanders leaned CD4+.

Using constant-segment primers, 5'RACE produced TCR alpha and TCR beta cDNA libraries carrying sample barcodes and UMIs. TCRdb ran MiXCR on the 5' RACE reads and lists one entry per CDR3 protein. The data hold 380,000 or so distinct CDR3 sequences, with about an eighth observed a single time. Only a few counts were recorded for this clonotype. Its target is unknown. The chain recombines TRBV6-2 or TRBV6-3 with TRBJ1-5; perhaps TRBD1 as D (5 bases). Sample: PBMCs or a T cell subset sorted from them (not recorded which). This receptor was identified in a man aged 18 to 30 who had mild COVID-19 (a few samples of this study predate the infection). Cell type and time point are not known. The CDR3 protein is CASSYSWGDQPQHF. CDR3 in DNA: TGTGCCAGCAGTTACTCATGGGGGGATCAGCCCCAGCATTTT.